These 15 T cell receptor beta chains share one sample of origin, sequenced in a study of CD8 T cells in ankylosing spondylitis (dated by TCRdb to the late 2010s). Results the study describes overall, beyond this receptor: Blood from ankylosing spondylitis patients appeared to be characterized by a TCR beta motif composed of about eight highly homologous amino acid variants.

Preparation of the library involved 5' RACE. The data were produced on an Illumina HiSeq 2500. TCRdb cleaned the public reads at Q25 with fastp, built clones with MiXCR and kept in-frame beta chains. Identical CDR3 proteins give one entry, which carries the most common genes and DNA. The sample table contains fewer than 550,000 distinct CDR3 sequences; only one count was recorded for less than 6% of them. The ten top clones hold 3% to 4% of the sample. These TCRs are of unknown antigen specificity. Material: blood, either unsorted or a sorted T cell fraction (not recorded which). Receptors originate from a male donor with ankylosing spondylitis.

In this sample, this clonotype turned up many times. V and J are TRBV29-1 and TRBJ2-7; weak D call: TRBD1 (6 bases). The CDR3 totals 15 residues. With 5 bases removed from V and 1 base from J, the gap between germline ends came to 18 bases. CDR1 SQVTM and CDR2 ANQGSEA come from the germline V gene. The CDR3 DNA follows: TGCAGCGTTCTATCTTTGAGGGGGACATCCTACGAGCAGTACTTC. It yields the protein CSVLSLRGTSYEQYF.

Ten or more counts support this clonotype. The chain recombines TRBV28 with TRBJ1-1, with D tentatively TRBD1 (6 bases). With 6 bases removed from V and 6 bases from J, the gap between germline ends came to 14 bases. Germline V gene data show CDR1 as MDHEN and CDR2 as SYDVKM. This CDR3 comprises 13 residues. The CDR3 reads CASRIQGIAEAFF. The CDR3 coding sequence is TGTGCCAGCAGAATCCAGGGGATAGCTGAAGCTTTCTTT. The variable domain in full, completed from reference TRBV28 and TRBJ1-1, reads DVKVTQSSRYLVKRTGEKVFLECVQDMDHENMFWYRQDPGLGLRLIYFSYDVKMKEKGDIPEGYSVSREKKERFSLILESASTNQTSMYLCASRIQGIAEAFFGQGTRLTVV.

This clonotype was detected many times. This sequence joins TRBV15 and TRBJ2-6; unclear D gene. The CDR3 is 16 residues long. Per the germline V gene, CDR1 is LNHNV and CDR2 is YYDKDF (reference sequence). V lost 0 bases and J 0 bases, leaving 6 bases between the germline ends. The CDR3 region has the DNA TGTGCCACCAGCAGAGAAGGTAACTCTGGGGCCAACGTCCTGACTTTC. Translating it yields CATSREGNSGANVLTF.

This clonotype was recorded many times. J is TRBJ2-1 and V is TRBV29-1, with 15 nucleotides matching TRBD2. The CDR3 has 15 amino acids. Germline values: CDR1 SQVTM, CDR2 ANQGSEA. After removal of 3 bases from V and 7 bases from J, the junction contained 4 bases not matched to a gene. The CDR3: CSVEYGLAGGNEQFF. The CDR3 nucleotides are TGCAGCGTTGAGTATGGACTAGCGGGAGGGAATGAGCAGTTCTTC.

This clonotype was detected ten times or more. This sequence joins TRBV12-3 or TRBV12-4 and TRBJ1-3; no clear D gene. The CDR3 runs 12 residues. V was pared by 8 bases and J by 3 bases, with 8 bases between. The DNA for the CDR3 is TGTGCCAGCGACCGTGGTGGAAACACCATATATTTT. Protein sequence: CASDRGGNTIYF.

This clonotype turned up a few times. This rearrangement joins TRBV4-3 to TRBJ2-7; D not resolved. CDR1 is LGHNA, CDR2 YSLEER, per germline. The CDR3 extends over 13 amino acids. V was pared by 3 bases and J by 0 bases, with 6 bases between. CDR3 in amino acids: CASSQQSSYEQYF. As DNA, the CDR3 is TGCGCCAGCAGCCAGCAAAGCTCCTACGAGCAGTACTTC.

This clonotype showed up many times. Written as DNA, the CDR3 is TGTGCCAGCAGCCCTCCCTGGGACGGTAAAGAGACCCAGTACTTC. Protein product: CASSPPWDGKETQYF. V usage is TRBV11-2 and J usage is TRBJ2-5, with D tentatively TRBD1 or TRBD2 (5 bases each). Germline V CDR1 and CDR2: SGHAT, FQNNGV. CDR3 length: 15 residues. V was cut by 5 bases and J by 3 bases, with 16 bases left in between. The full variable domain, its missing parts supplied by reference TRBV11-2 and TRBJ2-5, is EAGVAQSPRYKIIEKRQSVAFWCNPISGHATLYWYQQILGQGPKLLIQFQNNGVVDDSQLPKDRFSAERLKGVDSTLKIQPAKLEDSAVYLCASSPPWDGKETQYFGPGTRLLVL.

This clonotype was recorded many times. This chain connects TRBV10-3 to TRBJ1-2, with D tentatively TRBD1 (5 bases). V lost 6 bases, J lost 10 bases, and 12 bases lay in between. The germline CDR1 and CDR2 sequences are ENHRY and SYGVKD. The CDR3 has 11 residues. CDR3 sequence (DNA): TGTGCCATCAGCATCAGGGAGTACTACACCTTC. Translated: CAISIREYYTF.

Ten or more counts support this clonotype. The V call is TRBV20-1, the J call TRBJ2-5; D possibly matches TRBD1 or TRBD2 (6 bases each). Trimming took 6 bases from V and 5 from J, leaving 19 bases between them. Looked up from germline, CDR1 is DFQATT and CDR2 is SNEGSKA (reference sequence). The length of the CDR3 is 14 residues. The DNA for the CDR3 is TGCAGTGCAATGTGGGGAGGAGGGGGGGAGACCCAGTACTTC. Translated: CSAMWGGGGETQYF.

This clonotype was observed a handful of times. The genes are TRBV7-9 and TRBJ2-7; 8 nucleotides agree with TRBD1. With 5 bases clipped from V and 1 base from J, the junction kept 4 bases outside the gene matches. Germline V gene data show CDR1 as SEHNR and CDR2 as FQNEAQ (reference sequence). The CDR3 runs 14 residues. CDR3 sequence (DNA): TGTGCCAGCAGCCACGACAGGGGATCCTACGAGCAGTACTTC. Encoded protein: CASSHDRGSYEQYF.

This clonotype was seen many times. The gene calls are TRBV7-9 and TRBJ1-3; 8 bases agree with TRBD1. Unmatched junction bases numbered 6, after V lost 5 bases and J lost 3 bases. CDR1 and CDR2 (germline): SEHNR, FQNEAQ (reference sequence). This CDR3 has 15 residues. CDR3: CASSPDRGRGNTIYF. CDR3 in DNA: TGTGCCAGCAGCCCCGACAGGGGACGTGGAAACACCATATATTTT.

This clonotype occurred many times. The chain joins TRBV9 to TRBJ1-2; no clear D. The CDR3 has 14 residues. Trimming pared 6 bases from V and 2 bases from J, leaving 14 bases between. The germline V gene has CDR1 SGDLS and CDR2 YYNGEE. CDR3 in amino acids: CASNRQAGNYGYTF. The CDR3 nucleotides are TGTGCCAGCAACCGGCAGGCGGGAAACTATGGCTACACCTTC.

This clonotype showed up many times. The chain has TRBV7-2 and TRBJ1-3; D unclear. CDR3 size: 13 residues. V was trimmed by 11 bases and J by 6 bases, leaving 17 bases between them. Germline-derived CDR1 and CDR2 are SGHTA and FQGNSA. DNA for the CDR3: TGTGCCCTCCGTGGGATTTCCCTAAACACCATATATTTT. Translated: CALRGISLNTIYF.

In its sample, this clonotype was seen many times. The chain couples TRBV7-2 to TRBJ2-7; 10 bases align to TRBD2. The CDR3 totals 14 residues. Trimming at V came to 3 bases and at J to 3 bases, leaving 2 bases not matched to a gene. CDR1 is SGHTA and CDR2 is FQGNSA in the germline V gene. CDR3 sequence reads: CASSFSGGNYEQYF. CDR3 bases: TGTGCCAGCAGCTTTAGCGGGGGGAACTACGAGCAGTACTTC.

Many counts were recorded for this clonotype. The chain uses TRBV11-3 and TRBJ2-1, with TRBD2 matching over 8 bases. V gave up 0 bases and J gave up 6 bases; unmatched junction bases: 7. The CDR3 is made up of 16 amino acids. Germline V gene data show CDR1 as SGHNT and CDR2 as YENEEA. CDR3 in DNA: TGTGCCAGCAGCTTAGACACTAGCGGCTCAACCAATGAGCAGTTCTTC. Translation: CASSLDTSGSTNEQFF.